This T cell receptor beta chain originates from a study of blood T cell repertoires in COVID-19 (dated by TCRdb to 2018 to 2020). About the study as a whole: Samples covering the acute and convalescent phases of COVID-19 were provided by collaborators in the United States, Italy and Spain. The prospective study material was composed of cDNA or gDNA derived from T cells, B-cell-depleted T cells, or PBMCs. Deeply sampled blood TCRbeta repertoires from subjects exposed to, actively infected with, or recovered from COVID-19 were included in the dataset. The repertoires were released in a freely available public database intended as a resource for research on the immune response to SARS-CoV-2. Samples came from the ongoing ImmuneRACE study (first 160 participants) plus 1,254 subjects from 6 global collaborators. The sample metadata nearly always contained a de-identified subject ID, COVID-19 status, age in years and sex. Where HLA class I and class II types were available, the types were taken from metadata supplied by the sample provider, not from assay-based typing. What the study reported, not specific to this receptor: The amount of clinical and demographic metadata varied by source and participant and was provided uncurated.

About this clone itself: No cognate antigen has been identified for it. No base quality information exists; no much larger clone differs at one position.

The immunoSEQ Assay, a bias-controlled multiplex PCR, was used to amplify TCRbeta CDR3 regions from genomic DNA. Processing in the source paper ran as follows. Within the assay, amplification of reference gene primers was used to estimate how many nucleated cells each sample contained. Sequence reads were collapsed and filtered to measure the absolute abundance of every unique TCRbeta CDR3 rearrangement. For each sample, productive Simpson clonality was calculated by taking the square root of Simpson's diversity index across productive rearrangements. The table comes from immuneACCESS by way of TCRdb, which keeps in-frame sequences with V and J called. Part of the clones is missing from these tables; in studies checked, under half for an unresolved V gene and the rest for unknown reasons. V and J calls and clone size are as listed in that table; D and trimming were resolved from the DNA. In all, the sample holds roughly 420,000 clones, and approximately 87% of those were seen once. Jointly, the top ten make up approximately 1% of the sample.

Enrolling through a virtual design, the prospective study's participants ranged in age from roughly 18 to 89 years and lived across 20 to 25 United States geographic areas. In the prospective study, participants were assigned to cohorts based on the clinical history participants reported in a screening survey and a study questionnaire. In the prospective study, whole blood, serum and a nasopharyngeal or oropharyngeal swab were collected from each participant by mobile phlebotomists. Over an approximately two-month period, participants in the prospective study had the option of providing additional blood draws and questionnaires. Before DNA extraction, prospective study blood samples were shipped either frozen or at room temperature. Including the terminal cysteine and phenylalanine, the CDR3 comprises 16 residues. Only the CDR3 region is kept as DNA, spanning 48 bases read in frame from base 1. V loses 1 base, J loses 1 base, and the germline ends lie 12 bases apart. The germline V gene sets CDR1 to SGHVS and CDR2 to FQNEAQ.

Material: PBMCs or T cells enriched from blood (not recorded which). This receptor was obtained from a woman aged 25-40 years with acute COVID-19. The sequence is built from TRBV7-8 and TRBJ2-3; the D segment could be TRBD2, given 6 matching bases. The CDR3 protein sequence reads: CASSLDATRGTDTQYF. The DNA sequence is TGTGCCAGCAGCTTAGATGCGACTAGAGGCACAGATACGCAGTATTTT.